This T cell receptor beta chain was recovered during a study of T cell changes during pregnancy in multiple sclerosis. Profiled with immunoSEQ multiplex PCR; TCRdb holds only in-frame clones, not every one. The sample comprises about 48,000 clones, roughly 92% of which are singletons, and 0.9% to 1% rests with the top ten. J was trimmed by 5 bases and V by 6 bases; bases with no gene match: 16. The CDR3 extends over 17 amino acids. CDR1 SGHAT and CDR2 FQDESV come from the germline V gene (reference sequence). The chain employs TRBV11-1 and TRBJ2-1; 7 nucleotides line up with TRBD1. Sequencing was performed on CD4+ T cells from peripheral blood mononuclear cells, taken in the second trimester of pregnancy. The clonotype was recovered from a female donor in good health, enrolled as a control in a pregnancy study. The CDR3 DNA follows: TGTGCCAGCAGTAAAAAGCTGGGGGACAGTGGAAACAATGAGCAGTTCTTC. Protein: CASSKKLGDSGNNEQFF. The whole variable domain, remainder taken from reference TRBV11-1 and TRBJ2-1, is EAEVAQSPRYKITEKSQAVAFWCDPISGHATLYWYRQILGQGPELLVQFQDESVVDDSQLPKDRFSAERLKGVDSTLKIQPAELGDSAMYLCASSKKLGDSGNNEQFFGPGTRLTVL.